This record covers a single T cell receptor beta chain. After removal of 4 bases from V and 2 bases from J, the junction contained 7 bases not matched to a gene. CDR1 and CDR2 from the germline V gene are LNHDA and SQIVND (reference sequence). The CDR3 has 15 amino acids. Original processing notes: Amplification of reference gene primers was used by the study to estimate nucleated cell counts. Using immunoSEQ multiplex PCR, the repertoire was profiled, and TCRdb retains in-frame clones only, with some absent. That table is the source of V, J and clone size, and D and trimming were worked out from the DNA. The sample carries about 58,000 clones, more than 85% recorded once. The data stem from a study of blood T cell repertoires in COVID-19.

Sequencing input: peripheral blood. This TCR derives from a woman aged 65 to 85 with active COVID-19. The genes are TRBV19 and TRBJ1-1; TRBD1 matches 7 bases. The CDR3 DNA sequence: TGTGCCAGTAGTACTAAGACAGGGTTTAACACTGAAGCTTTCTTT. This codes for CASSTKTGFNTEAFF.